The 21 T cell receptor beta chains presented below share a single source sample, sequenced in a study of chemoradiotherapy in HPV16-positive cancers. TCRdb keeps only in-frame clones here, not all; method: immunoSEQ multiplex PCR. The data hold about 12,000 clones, with about 91% observed a single time. Material: blood, obtained from a patient who underwent chemoradiotherapy. These receptors were taken from a human donor with HPV-associated anogenital cancer.

The chain uses TRBV7-2 and TRBJ1-4, with D possibly being TRBD1 (6 bases). Germline V gene sequence: CDR1 SGHTA, CDR2 FQGNSA. V gave up 3 bases and J gave up 8 bases, with 16 bases separating them. This CDR3 has 15 residues. The CDR3 here is CASSLGGRSREKLFF. The CDR3 DNA reads TGTGCCAGCAGCTTGGGGGGGCGGTCGAGAGAAAAACTGTTTTTT.

The chain recombines TRBV28 with TRBJ1-3; no reliable D call. The germline V gene has CDR1 MDHEN and CDR2 SYDVKM. The CDR3 is 14 amino acids. Trimming took off 6 bases at V and 4 bases at J, with 13 bases between the two ends. CDR3 sequence (DNA): TGTGCCAGCAGCGAAAGGACTGCCGGAAACACCATATATTTT. Translated: CASSERTAGNTIYF. Variable domain in full (rest from reference TRBV28 and TRBJ1-3): DVKVTQSSRYLVKRTGEKVFLECVQDMDHENMFWYRQDPGLGLRLIYFSYDVKMKEKGDIPEGYSVSREKKERFSLILESASTNQTSMYLCASSERTAGNTIYFGEGSWLTVV.

This clone was counted a single time. The chain couples TRBV10-2 to TRBJ1-2; TRBD1 might be the D (5 bases). This CDR3 comprises 13 residues. V lost 3 bases and J lost 8, with 13 bases in between. In germline, CDR1 is WSHSY, CDR2 SAAADI. In DNA form, the CDR3 reads TGCGCCAGCAGTGAAGGGCAGGGCCCCGGCTACACCTTC. It encodes CASSEGQGPGYTF.

This clone was recorded only once. The V gene is TRBV5-1, the J gene TRBJ1-4, with 10 bases identical to TRBD1. V lost 3 bases and J lost 11; bases outside the gene matches: 10. Germline CDR1 is SGHRS and CDR2 is YFSETQ. The CDR3 spans 15 residues. The DNA for the CDR3 is TGCGCCAGCAGCTACTCCGGGACAGGGGATGGGAAACTGTTTTTT. Translated, it gives CASSYSGTGDGKLFF.

This clone was counted a single time. The J gene is TRBJ1-5, the V gene TRBV28; D is unresolved. V was pared by 6 bases and J by 4 bases, with 10 bases between. The CDR3 runs 13 residues. Germline loops: CDR1 MDHEN, CDR2 SYDVKM. CDR3 protein: CASRVGANQPQHF. CDR3 coding DNA: TGTGCCAGCAGGGTCGGCGCAAATCAGCCCCAGCATTTT.

The V call is TRBV4-3, the J call TRBJ2-3; 11 bases match TRBD2. The length of the CDR3 is 16 residues. Germline lookup yields CDR1 LGHNA and CDR2 YSLEER. V shed 6 bases and J 4 bases; nucleotides not matched to a gene: 9. The CDR3 here is CASSPGTSGFPDTQYF. Written as DNA, the CDR3 is TGCGCCAGCAGTCCCGGGACTAGCGGCTTTCCAGATACGCAGTATTTT.

The J gene is TRBJ1-4, the V gene TRBV7-9; D gene unclear. This CDR3 is built from 14 residues. CDR1 and CDR2 from the germline V gene are SEHNR and FQNEAQ (reference sequence). Trimming took off 1 base at V and 5 bases at J, with 8 bases between the two ends. The CDR3 protein is CASSLDRQNEKLFF. CDR3 bases: TGTGCCAGCAGCTTAGATCGGCAGAATGAAAAACTGTTTTTT.

The chain carries TRBV7-9 and TRBJ2-5, with D tentatively TRBD1 (6 bases). In germline, CDR1 is SEHNR, CDR2 FQNEAQ (reference sequence). This CDR3 has 19 residues. V lost 1 base to trimming and J lost 3 bases, with 24 bases between them. The DNA for the CDR3 is TGTGCCAGCAGCTTAGGCAAATGGGGGCAGTCTCAGCGTGAAGAGACCCAGTACTTC. Encoded protein: CASSLGKWGQSQREETQYF.

This clone showed up just once. V gene TRBV6-5 combines with J gene TRBJ1-2; D remains unclear. CDR3 length: 14 amino acids. CDR1 MNHEY and CDR2 SVGAGI come from the germline V gene. Trimming took off 6 bases at V and 1 base at J, with 12 bases between the two ends. CDR3 protein: CASSPLANNYGYTF. CDR3 nucleotides: TGTGCCAGCAGCCCCCTGGCGAATAACTATGGCTACACCTTC.

The V and J genes are TRBV19 and TRBJ2-6; 12 nucleotides line up with TRBD1. The CDR3 is 16 amino acids. Germline V lookup: CDR1 LNHDA, CDR2 SQIVND (reference sequence). With 7 bases clipped from V and 2 bases from J, the junction kept 3 bases outside the gene matches. The CDR3 coding sequence is TGTGCCAGTATAGGGACAGGGGGCACTGGGGCCAACGTCCTGACTTTC. This translates into CASIGTGGTGANVLTF.

The chain joins TRBV28 to TRBJ2-3, with 14 bases identical to TRBD2. The V segment lost 4 bases and the J segment 5 bases; nucleotides outside the gene matches: 5. The CDR3 spans 16 residues. Germline V gives CDR1 MDHEN, CDR2 SYDVKM. This CDR3 reads CASSWGLAGVGDTQYF. CDR3 nucleotides: TGTGCCAGCAGTTGGGGACTAGCGGGAGTGGGAGATACGCAGTATTTT. The entire variable domain, with the rest obtained from reference TRBV28 and TRBJ2-3, is as follows: DVKVTQSSRYLVKRTGEKVFLECVQDMDHENMFWYRQDPGLGLRLIYFSYDVKMKEKGDIPEGYSVSREKKERFSLILESASTNQTSMYLCASSWGLAGVGDTQYFGPGTRLTVL.

The chain joins TRBV4-1 to TRBJ2-7; 9 bases are shared with TRBD2. V was clipped by 0 bases and J by 5 bases; unmatched bases: 14. There are 18 residues in the CDR3. Per germline, CDR1 MGHRA and CDR2 YSYEKL. The CDR3: CASSQDGLAGGPINEQYF. The CDR3 nucleotides read TGCGCCAGCAGCCAAGATGGGTTGGCGGGAGGGCCCATAAACGAGCAGTACTTC.

The chain links TRBV4-3 to TRBJ2-7; tentatively, D is TRBD1 (5 bases). Germline CDR1 and CDR2: LGHNA and YSLEER. This CDR3 comprises 14 residues. V lost 4 bases and J lost 2, with 12 bases in between. The CDR3 sequence: CASSPLTDTYEQYF. For the CDR3, the DNA is TGCGCCAGCAGCCCCCTGACAGATACCTACGAGCAGTACTTC.

J is TRBJ2-3 and V is TRBV7-2, with TRBD2 identical over 8 bases. Germline lookup yields CDR1 SGHTA and CDR2 FQGNSA. The CDR3 consists of 16 residues. V gave up 3 bases and J gave up 0 bases; unmatched junction bases: 5. CDR3 in amino acids: CASSLQAGASTDTQYF. Written as DNA, the CDR3 is TGTGCCAGCAGCTTGCAAGCGGGAGCTAGCACAGATACGCAGTATTTT.

This rearrangement joins TRBV29-1 to TRBJ2-1; 10 bases align to TRBD1. The germline V gene has CDR1 SQVTM and CDR2 ANQGSEA. J lost 7 bases, V lost 6 bases, and 9 bases had no gene match. The CDR3 contains 14 residues. The CDR3 region has the DNA TGCAGCGTCCCAAGACAGGGGGCGCGAAATGAGCAGTTCTTC. It translates to CSVPRQGARNEQFF.

This clone was detected once. This CDR3 is CASSRNRVGYTF. For the CDR3, the DNA is TGTGCCAGCAGTCGCAACAGGGTTGGCTACACCTTC. This chain connects TRBV28 to TRBJ1-2; a possible D gene is TRBD1 (6 bases). Germline V gene lookup returns CDR1 MDHEN and CDR2 SYDVKM. Trimming left V 5 bases short and J 7 bases short, with 11 bases between. The CDR3 sequence is 12 residues long.

A single count supports this clone. The chain combines TRBV19 with TRBJ1-5; tentatively, D is TRBD1 (5 bases). Per the germline V gene, CDR1 is LNHDA and CDR2 is SQIVND (reference sequence). The CDR3 sequence is 14 residues long. V was shortened by 5 bases and J by 9 bases, with 17 bases between the two germline ends. The CDR3 is CASSLPGGGWPQHF. The DNA for the CDR3 is TGTGCCAGTAGTCTCCCCGGGGGGGGTTGGCCCCAGCATTTT.

The chain combines TRBV2 with TRBJ1-4; D is undetermined. V lost 1 base and J 2 bases, leaving 5 bases between the germline ends. The germline V gene encodes CDR1 SNHLY and CDR2 FYNNEI. The CDR3 has 14 residues. CDR3 sequence (DNA): TGTGCCAGCAGTGAAGGGGTCACTAATGAAAAACTGTTTTTT. The encoded protein is CASSEGVTNEKLFF.

The J gene is TRBJ2-1, the V gene TRBV19; weak D call: TRBD1 (5 bases). From germline, CDR1 is LNHDA and CDR2 SQIVND (reference sequence). The CDR3 consists of 16 residues. Between the trimmed V and J ends, which lost 5 bases and 0 bases, there was a span of 14 bases. The CDR3 coding sequence is TGTGCCAGTAGTTCCCGACAGTCGGGCTCCTACAATGAGCAGTTCTTC. Encoded protein: CASSSRQSGSYNEQFF.

As for this clone: In the same sample, other DNA sequences code for this CDR3. This chain connects TRBV6-5 to TRBJ1-1; no reliable D call. CDR3 length: 12 amino acids. Germline CDR1 and CDR2: MNHEY and SVGAGI. V gave up 0 bases and J gave up 8 bases, with 7 bases separating them. The DNA for the CDR3 is TGTGCCAGCAGTTACTCGGGCAGAGAAGCTTTCTTT. Amino acid sequence: CASSYSGREAFF.

V is TRBV27 and J is TRBJ2-1; D is possibly TRBD1 (5 bases). This CDR3 has 15 residues. V lost 2 bases, J lost 5 bases, and 13 bases lay in between. Germline CDR1 and CDR2: MNHEY and SMNVEV (reference sequence). As DNA, the CDR3 is TGTGCCAGCAGTTTACAGGGTCCCCAAAACAATGAGCAGTTCTTC. Translating it yields CASSLQGPQNNEQFF.